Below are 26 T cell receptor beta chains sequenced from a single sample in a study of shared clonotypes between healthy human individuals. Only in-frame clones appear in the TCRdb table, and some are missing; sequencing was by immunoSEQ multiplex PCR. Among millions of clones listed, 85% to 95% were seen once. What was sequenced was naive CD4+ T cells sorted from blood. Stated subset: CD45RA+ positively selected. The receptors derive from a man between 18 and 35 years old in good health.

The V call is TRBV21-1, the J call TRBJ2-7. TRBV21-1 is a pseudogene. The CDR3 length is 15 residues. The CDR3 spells CASSSPWGIYYEQYF. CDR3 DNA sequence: TGTGCCAGCAGCAGCCCTTGGGGGATCTACTACGAGCAGTACTTC.

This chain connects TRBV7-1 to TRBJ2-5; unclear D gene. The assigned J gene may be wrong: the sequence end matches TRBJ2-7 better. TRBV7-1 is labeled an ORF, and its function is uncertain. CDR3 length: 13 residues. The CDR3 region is CASSLEPKYEQYF. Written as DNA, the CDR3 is TGTGCCAGCAGCTTAGAACCGAAATACGAGCAGTACTTC.

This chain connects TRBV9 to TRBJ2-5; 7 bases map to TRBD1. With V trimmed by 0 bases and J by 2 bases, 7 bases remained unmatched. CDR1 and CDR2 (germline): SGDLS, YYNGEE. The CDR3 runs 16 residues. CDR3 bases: TGTGCCAGCAGCGTAGCTGCGACAGGGTTTCAAGAGACCCAGTACTTC. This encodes CASSVAATGFQETQYF.

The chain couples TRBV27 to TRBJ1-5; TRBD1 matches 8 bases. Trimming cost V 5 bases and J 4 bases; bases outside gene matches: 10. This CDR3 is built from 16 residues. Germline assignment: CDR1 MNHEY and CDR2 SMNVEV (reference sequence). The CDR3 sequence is CASSPRTGWANQPQHF. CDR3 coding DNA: TGTGCCAGCAGTCCGCGGACAGGGTGGGCAAATCAGCCCCAGCATTTT.

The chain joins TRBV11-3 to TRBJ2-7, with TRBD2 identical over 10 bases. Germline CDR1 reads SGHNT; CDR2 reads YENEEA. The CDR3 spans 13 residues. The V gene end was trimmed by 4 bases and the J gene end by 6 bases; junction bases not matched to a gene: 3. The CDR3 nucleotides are TGTGCCAGCAGCTCTAGCGGGGGAGGCGAGCAGTACTTC. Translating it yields CASSSSGGGEQYF.

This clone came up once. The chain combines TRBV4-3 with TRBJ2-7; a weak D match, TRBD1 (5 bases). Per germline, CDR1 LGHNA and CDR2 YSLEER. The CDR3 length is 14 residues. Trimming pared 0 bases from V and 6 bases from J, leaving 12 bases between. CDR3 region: CASSQDRVVSEQYF. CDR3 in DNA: TGCGCCAGCAGCCAAGACAGGGTAGTTTCCGAGCAGTACTTC.

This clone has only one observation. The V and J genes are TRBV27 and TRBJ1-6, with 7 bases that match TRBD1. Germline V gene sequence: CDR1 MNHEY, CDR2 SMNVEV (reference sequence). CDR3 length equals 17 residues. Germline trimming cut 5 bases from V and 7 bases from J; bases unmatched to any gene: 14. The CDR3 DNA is TGTGCCAGCAGTCCTAGACAGGGCCCTTTGAAAAATTCACCCCTCCACTTT. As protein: CASSPRQGPLKNSPLHF.

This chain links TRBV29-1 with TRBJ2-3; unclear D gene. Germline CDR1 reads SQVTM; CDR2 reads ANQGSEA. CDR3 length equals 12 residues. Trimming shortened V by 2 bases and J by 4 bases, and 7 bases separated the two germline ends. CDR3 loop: CSVELGADTQYF. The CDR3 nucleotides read TGCAGCGTTGAATTAGGCGCAGATACGCAGTATTTT.

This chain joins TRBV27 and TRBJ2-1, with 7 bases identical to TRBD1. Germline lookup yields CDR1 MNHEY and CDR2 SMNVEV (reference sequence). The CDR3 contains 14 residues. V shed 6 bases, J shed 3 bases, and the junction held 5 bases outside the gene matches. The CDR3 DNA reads TGTGCCAGCAGAGGGACAGTAATCTACAATGAGCAGTTCTTC. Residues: CASRGTVIYNEQFF.

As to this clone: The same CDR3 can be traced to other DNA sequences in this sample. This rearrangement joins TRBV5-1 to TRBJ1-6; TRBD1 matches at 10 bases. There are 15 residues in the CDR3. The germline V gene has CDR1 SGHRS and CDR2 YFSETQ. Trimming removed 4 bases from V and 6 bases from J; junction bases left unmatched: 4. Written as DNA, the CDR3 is TGCGCCAGCAGCCCCGGGACAGGGGCTAATTCACCCCTCCACTTT. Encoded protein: CASSPGTGANSPLHF.

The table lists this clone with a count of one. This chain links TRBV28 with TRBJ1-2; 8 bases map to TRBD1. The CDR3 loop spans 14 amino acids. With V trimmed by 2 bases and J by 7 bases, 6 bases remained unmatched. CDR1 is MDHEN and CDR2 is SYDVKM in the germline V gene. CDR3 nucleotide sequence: TGTGCCAGCAGTTTAGACAGGGGTGCTATTGGCTACACCTTC. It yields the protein CASSLDRGAIGYTF.

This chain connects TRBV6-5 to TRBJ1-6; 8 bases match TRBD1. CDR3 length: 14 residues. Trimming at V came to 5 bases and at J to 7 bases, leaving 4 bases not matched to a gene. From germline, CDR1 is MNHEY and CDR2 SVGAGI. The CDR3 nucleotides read TGTGCCAGCAGTCAGGGACAGGCCAATTCACCCCTCCACTTT. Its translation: CASSQGQANSPLHF.

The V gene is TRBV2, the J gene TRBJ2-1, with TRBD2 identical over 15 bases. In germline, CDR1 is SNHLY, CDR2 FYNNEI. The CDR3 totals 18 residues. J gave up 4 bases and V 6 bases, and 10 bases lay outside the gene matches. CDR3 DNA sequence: TGTGCCAGCAGGTATAGGACTAGCGGGGGGGCAGGTTACAATGAGCAGTTCTTC. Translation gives CASRYRTSGGAGYNEQFF.

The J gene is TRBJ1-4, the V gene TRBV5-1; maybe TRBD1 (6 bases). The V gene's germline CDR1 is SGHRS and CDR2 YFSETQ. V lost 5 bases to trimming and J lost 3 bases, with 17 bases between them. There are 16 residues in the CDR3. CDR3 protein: CASSPRGEGANEKLFF. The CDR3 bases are TGCGCCAGCAGTCCCAGGGGAGAGGGAGCTAATGAAAAACTGTTTTTT.

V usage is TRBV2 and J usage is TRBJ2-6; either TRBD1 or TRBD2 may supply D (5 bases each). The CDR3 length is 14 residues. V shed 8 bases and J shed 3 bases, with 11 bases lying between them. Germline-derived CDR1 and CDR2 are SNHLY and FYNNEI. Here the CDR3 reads CASERGVGANVLTF. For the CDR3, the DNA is TGTGCCAGCGAGAGAGGGGTTGGGGCCAACGTCCTGACTTTC.

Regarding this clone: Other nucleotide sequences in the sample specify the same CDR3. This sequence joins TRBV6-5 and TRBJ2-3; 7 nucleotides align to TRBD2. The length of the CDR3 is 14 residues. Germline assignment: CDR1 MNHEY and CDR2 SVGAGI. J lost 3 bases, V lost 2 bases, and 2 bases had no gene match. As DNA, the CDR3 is TGTGCCAGCAGTTACGGGGGGGTGACAGATACGCAGTATTTT. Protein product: CASSYGGVTDTQYF.

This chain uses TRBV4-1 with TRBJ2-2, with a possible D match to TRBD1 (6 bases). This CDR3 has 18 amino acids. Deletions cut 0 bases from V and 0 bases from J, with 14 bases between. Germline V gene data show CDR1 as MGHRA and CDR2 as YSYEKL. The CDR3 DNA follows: TGCGCCAGCAGCCAAGAAATGGGACAACGCGCGAACACCGGGGAGCTGTTTTTT. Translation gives CASSQEMGQRANTGELFF.

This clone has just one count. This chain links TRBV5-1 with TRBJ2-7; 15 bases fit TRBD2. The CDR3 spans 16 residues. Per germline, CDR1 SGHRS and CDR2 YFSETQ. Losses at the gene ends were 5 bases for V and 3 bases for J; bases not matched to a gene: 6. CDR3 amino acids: CASSPGLAGGLYEQYF. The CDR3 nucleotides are TGCGCCAGCAGTCCGGGACTAGCGGGAGGACTCTACGAGCAGTACTTC.

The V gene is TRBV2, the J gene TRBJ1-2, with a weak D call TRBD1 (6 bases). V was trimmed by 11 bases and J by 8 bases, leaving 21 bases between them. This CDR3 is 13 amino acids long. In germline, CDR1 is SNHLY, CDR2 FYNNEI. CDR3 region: CASRESGVGGYTF. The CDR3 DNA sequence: TGTGCCTCCCGGGAGTCAGGGGTCGGCGGCTACACCTTC. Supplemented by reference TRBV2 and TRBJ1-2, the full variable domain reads EPEVTQTPSHQVTQMGQEVILRCVPISNHLYFYWYRQILGQKVEFLVSFYNNEISEKSEIFDDQFSVERPDGSNFTLKIRSTKLEDSAMYFCASRESGVGGYTFGSGTRLTVV.

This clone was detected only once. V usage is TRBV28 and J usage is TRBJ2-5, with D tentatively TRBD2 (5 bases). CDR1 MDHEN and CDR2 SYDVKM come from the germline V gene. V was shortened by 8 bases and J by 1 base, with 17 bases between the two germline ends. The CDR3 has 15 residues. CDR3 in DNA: TGTGCCAGCCACAACTCGCGGGCGATCCAAGAGACCCAGTACTTC. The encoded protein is CASHNSRAIQETQYF.

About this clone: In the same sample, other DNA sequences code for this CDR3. In DNA, the CDR3 is TGTGCCAGCAGCCTAGGACACCAGAACACTGAAGCTTTCTTT. Residues: CASSLGHQNTEAFF. This rearrangement joins TRBV7-6 to TRBJ1-1; tentative D call: TRBD1 (5 bases). From germline, CDR1 is SGHVS and CDR2 FNYEAQ. Trimming cost V 5 bases and J 1 base, with 11 bases left between them. The CDR3 contains 14 residues.

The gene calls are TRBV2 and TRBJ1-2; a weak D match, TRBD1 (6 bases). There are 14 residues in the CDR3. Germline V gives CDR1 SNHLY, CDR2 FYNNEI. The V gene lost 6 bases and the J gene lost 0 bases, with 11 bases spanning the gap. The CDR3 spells CASSLQGTNYGYTF. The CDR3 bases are TGTGCCAGCAGCCTACAGGGAACTAACTATGGCTACACCTTC.

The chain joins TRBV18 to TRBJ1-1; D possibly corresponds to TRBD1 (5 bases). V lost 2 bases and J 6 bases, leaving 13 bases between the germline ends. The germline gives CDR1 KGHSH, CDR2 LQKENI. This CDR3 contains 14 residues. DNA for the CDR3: TGTGCCAGCTCACCAATTCAGGGATTGGCTGAAGCTTTCTTT. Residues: CASSPIQGLAEAFF.

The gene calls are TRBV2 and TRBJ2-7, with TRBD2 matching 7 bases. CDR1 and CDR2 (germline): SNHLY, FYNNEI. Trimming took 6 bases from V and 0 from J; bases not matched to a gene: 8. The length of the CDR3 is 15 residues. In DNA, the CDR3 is TGTGCCAGCAGGACCGCTAGCGGCAGCTCCTACGAGCAGTACTTC. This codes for CASRTASGSSYEQYF.

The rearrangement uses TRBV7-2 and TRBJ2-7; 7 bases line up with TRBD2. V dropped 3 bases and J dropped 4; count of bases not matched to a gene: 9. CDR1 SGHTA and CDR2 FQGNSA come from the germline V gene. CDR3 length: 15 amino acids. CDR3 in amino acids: CASSFGGSRRYEQYF. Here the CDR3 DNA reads TGTGCCAGCAGCTTTGGCGGGAGTCGGCGTTACGAGCAGTACTTC.

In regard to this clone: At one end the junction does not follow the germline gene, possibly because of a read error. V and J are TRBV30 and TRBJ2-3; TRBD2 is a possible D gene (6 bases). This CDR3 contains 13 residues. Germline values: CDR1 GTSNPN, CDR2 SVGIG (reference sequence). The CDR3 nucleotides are TGTGCCTGGAGTATCGGGACTTCAGATACGCGGTATTTT. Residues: CAWSIGTSDTRYF. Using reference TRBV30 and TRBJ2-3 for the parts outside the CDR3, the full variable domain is SQTIHQWPATLVQPVGSPLSLECTVEGTSNPNLYWYRQAAGRGLQLLFYSVGIGQISSEVPQNLSASRPQDRQFILSSKKLLLSDSGFYLCAWSIGTSDTRYFGPGTRLTVL.